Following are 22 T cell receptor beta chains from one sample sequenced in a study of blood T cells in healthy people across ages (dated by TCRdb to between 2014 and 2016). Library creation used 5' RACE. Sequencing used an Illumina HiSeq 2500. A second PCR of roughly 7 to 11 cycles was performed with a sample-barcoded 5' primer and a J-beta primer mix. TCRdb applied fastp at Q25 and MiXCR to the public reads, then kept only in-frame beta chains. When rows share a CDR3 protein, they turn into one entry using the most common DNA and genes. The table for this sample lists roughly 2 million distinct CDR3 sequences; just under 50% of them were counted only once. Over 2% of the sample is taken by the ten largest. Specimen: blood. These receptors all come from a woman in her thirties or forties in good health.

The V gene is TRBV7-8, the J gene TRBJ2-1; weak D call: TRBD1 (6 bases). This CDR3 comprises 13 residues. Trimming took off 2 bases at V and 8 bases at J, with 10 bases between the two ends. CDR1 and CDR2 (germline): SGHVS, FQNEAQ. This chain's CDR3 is CASSLQGRYEQFF. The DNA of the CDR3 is TGTGCCAGCAGCTTACAGGGGCGGTATGAGCAGTTCTTC.

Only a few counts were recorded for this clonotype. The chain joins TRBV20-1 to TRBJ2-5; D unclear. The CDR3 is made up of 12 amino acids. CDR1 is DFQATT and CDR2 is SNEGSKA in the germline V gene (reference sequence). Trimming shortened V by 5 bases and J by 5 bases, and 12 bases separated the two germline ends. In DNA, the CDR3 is TGCAGTGCTGGACCCGGGTCGGAGACCCAGTACTTC. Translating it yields CSAGPGSETQYF.

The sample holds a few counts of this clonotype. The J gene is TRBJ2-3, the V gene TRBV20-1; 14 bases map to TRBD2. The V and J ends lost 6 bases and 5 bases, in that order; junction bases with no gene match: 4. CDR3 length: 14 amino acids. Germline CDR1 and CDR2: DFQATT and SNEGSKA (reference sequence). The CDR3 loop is CSASGLAGGDTQYF. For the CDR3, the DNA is TGCAGTGCGTCCGGACTAGCGGGGGGAGATACGCAGTATTTT.

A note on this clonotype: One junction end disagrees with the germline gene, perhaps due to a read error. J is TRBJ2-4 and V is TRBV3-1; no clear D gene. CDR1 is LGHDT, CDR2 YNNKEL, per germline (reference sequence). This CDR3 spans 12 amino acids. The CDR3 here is CARSQPSPEQYF. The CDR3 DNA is TGTGCCCGCAGCCAACCTTCCCCAGAGCAGTACTTC.

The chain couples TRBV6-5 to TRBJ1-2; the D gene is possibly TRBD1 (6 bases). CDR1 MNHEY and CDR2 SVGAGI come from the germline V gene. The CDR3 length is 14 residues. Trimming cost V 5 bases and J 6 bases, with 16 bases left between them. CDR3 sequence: CASSGTQGVDGYTF. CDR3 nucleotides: TGTGCCAGCAGTGGAACACAGGGAGTGGATGGCTACACCTTC.

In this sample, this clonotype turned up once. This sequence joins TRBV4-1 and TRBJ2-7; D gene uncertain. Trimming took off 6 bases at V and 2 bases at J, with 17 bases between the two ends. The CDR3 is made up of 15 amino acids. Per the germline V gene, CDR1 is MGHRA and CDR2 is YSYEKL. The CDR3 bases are TGCGCCAGCAGTCAATCCGGCACAGATACCTACGAGCAGTACTTC. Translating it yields CASSQSGTDTYEQYF.

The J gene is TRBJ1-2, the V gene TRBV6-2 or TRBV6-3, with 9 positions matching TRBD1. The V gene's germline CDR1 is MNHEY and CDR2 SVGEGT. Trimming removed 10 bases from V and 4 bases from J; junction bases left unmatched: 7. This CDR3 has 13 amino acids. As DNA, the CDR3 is TGTGCCAACGCGACAGGGGGTAGCTATGGCTACACCTTC. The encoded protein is CANATGGSYGYTF.

The chain's CDR3 is CSVRGQDNEKLFF. The CDR3 coding sequence is TGCAGTGTTAGGGGTCAGGATAATGAAAAACTGTTTTTT. The rearrangement links TRBV20-1 to TRBJ1-4; weak D call: TRBD1 (5 bases). This CDR3 comprises 13 residues. Germline-derived CDR1 and CDR2 are DFQATT and SNEGSKA (reference sequence). Trimming took 7 bases from V and 4 from J, leaving 13 bases between them.

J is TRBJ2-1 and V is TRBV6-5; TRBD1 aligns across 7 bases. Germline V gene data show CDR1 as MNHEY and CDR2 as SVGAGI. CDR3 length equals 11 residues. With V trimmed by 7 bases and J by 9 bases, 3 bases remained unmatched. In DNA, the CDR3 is TGTGCCAGCACACAGGGGATTGAGCAGTTCTTC. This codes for CASTQGIEQFF.

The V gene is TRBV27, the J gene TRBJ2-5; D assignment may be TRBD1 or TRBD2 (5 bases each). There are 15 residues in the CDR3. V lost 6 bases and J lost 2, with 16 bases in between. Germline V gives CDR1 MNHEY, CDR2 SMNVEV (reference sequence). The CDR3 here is CASRLGTDLQETQYF. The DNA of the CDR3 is TGTGCCAGCAGACTTGGGACGGATTTGCAAGAGACCCAGTACTTC.

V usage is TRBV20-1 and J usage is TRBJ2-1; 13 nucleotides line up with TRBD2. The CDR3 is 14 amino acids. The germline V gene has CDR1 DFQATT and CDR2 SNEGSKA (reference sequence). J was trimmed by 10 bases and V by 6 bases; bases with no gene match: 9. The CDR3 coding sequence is TGCAGTGCGGCCGCGACTAGCGGGGGGTTAGAGCAGTTCTTC. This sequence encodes CSAAATSGGLEQFF.

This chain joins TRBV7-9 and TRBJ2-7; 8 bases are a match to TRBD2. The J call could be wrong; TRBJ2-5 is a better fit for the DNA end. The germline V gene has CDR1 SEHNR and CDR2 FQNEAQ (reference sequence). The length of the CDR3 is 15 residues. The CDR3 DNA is TGTGCCAGCAGATATTACGGCGGGGGGCCGGAGACCCAGTACTTC. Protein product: CASRYYGGGPETQYF.

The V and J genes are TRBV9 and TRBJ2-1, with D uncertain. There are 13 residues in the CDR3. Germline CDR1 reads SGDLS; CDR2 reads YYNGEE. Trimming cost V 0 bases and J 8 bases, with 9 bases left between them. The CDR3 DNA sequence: TGTGCCAGCAGCGTAGGGTCAGAGGATGAGCAGTTCTTC. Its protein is CASSVGSEDEQFF. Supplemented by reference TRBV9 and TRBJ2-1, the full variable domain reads DSGVTQTPKHLITATGQRVTLRCSPRSGDLSVYWYQQSLDQGLQFLIQYYNGEERAKGNILERFSAQQFPDLHSELNLSSLELGDSALYFCASSVGSEDEQFFGPGTRLTVL.

The CDR3, as DNA: TGCAGCGATACTAGCGGGGGGGCCGTCGATGAGCAGTTCTTC. Translated, it gives CSDTSGGAVDEQFF. The chain carries TRBV29-1 and TRBJ2-1; 13 bases are shared with TRBD2. The germline gives CDR1 SQVTM, CDR2 ANQGSEA. The CDR3 has 14 amino acids. Unmatched junction bases numbered 8, after V lost 7 bases and J lost 8 bases.

DNA for the CDR3: TGTGCCAGCAGTCCGGGACAGGGCTGCACAGATACGCAGTATTTT. Translating it yields CASSPGQGCTDTQYF. J is TRBJ2-3 and V is TRBV21-1; TRBD1, as called in the table, went unchecked against the DNA. TRBV21-1 is flagged as a pseudogene. The CDR3 totals 15 residues.

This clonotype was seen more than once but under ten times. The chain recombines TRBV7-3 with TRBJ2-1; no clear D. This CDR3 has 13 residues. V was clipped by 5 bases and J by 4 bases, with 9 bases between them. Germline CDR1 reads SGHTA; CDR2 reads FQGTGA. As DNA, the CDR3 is TGTGCCAGCAGCAACCAGAGATACAATGAGCAGTTCTTC. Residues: CASSNQRYNEQFF.

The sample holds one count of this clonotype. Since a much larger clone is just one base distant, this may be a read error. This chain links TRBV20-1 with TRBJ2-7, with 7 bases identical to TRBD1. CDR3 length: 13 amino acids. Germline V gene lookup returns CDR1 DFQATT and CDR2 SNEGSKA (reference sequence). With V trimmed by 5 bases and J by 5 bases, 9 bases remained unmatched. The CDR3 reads CSAATGDHHEQYF. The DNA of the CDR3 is TGCAGTGCTGCCACAGGGGACCACCACGAGCAGTACTTC.

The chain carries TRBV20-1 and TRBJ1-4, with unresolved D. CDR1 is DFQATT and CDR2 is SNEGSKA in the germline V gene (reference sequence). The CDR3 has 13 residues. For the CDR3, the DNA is TGCAGCGCTTCGGATGCAACTAATGAAAAACTGTTTTTT. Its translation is CSASDATNEKLFF.

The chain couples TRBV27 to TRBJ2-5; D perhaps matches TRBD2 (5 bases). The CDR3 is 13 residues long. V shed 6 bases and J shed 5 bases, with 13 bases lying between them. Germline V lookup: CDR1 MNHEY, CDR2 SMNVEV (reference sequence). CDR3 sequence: CASSRIGVETQYF. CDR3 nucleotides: TGTGCCAGCAGCCGCATCGGGGTTGAGACCCAGTACTTC.

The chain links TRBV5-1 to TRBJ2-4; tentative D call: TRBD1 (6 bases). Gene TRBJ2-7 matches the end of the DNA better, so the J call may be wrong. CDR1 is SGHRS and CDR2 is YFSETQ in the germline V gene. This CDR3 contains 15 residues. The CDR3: CASSRAQDSTYEQYF. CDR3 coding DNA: TGCGCCAGCAGTCGGGCCCAGGACAGCACCTACGAGCAGTACTTC.

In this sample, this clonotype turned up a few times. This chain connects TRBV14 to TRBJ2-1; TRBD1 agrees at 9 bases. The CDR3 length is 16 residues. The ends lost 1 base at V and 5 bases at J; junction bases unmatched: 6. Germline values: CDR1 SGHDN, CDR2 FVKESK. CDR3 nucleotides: TGTGCCAGCAGCCAAGGGCCGGGACAGGGACACAATGAGCAGTTCTTC. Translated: CASSQGPGQGHNEQFF. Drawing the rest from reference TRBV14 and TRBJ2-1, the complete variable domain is EAGVTQFPSHSVIEKGQTVTLRCDPISGHDNLYWYRRVMGKEIKFLLHFVKESKQDESGMPNNRFLAERTGGTYSTLKVQPAELEDSGVYFCASSQGPGQGHNEQFFGPGTRLTVL.

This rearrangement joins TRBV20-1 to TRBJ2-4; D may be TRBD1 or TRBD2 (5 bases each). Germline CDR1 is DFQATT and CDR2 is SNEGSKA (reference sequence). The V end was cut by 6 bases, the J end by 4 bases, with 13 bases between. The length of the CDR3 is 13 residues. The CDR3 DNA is TGCAGTGCCGCCGGGACGGAGAAAAACATTCAGTACTTC. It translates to CSAAGTEKNIQYF.